The rows below give T cell receptor beta chains drawn from one sample of a study of blood T cells in healthy people across ages. One entry per CDR3 protein results from TCRdb running MiXCR on the 5' RACE reads. The table includes under 2,000,000 distinct CDR3 sequences, around 48% detected once. Sequencing input: blood. These receptor sequences come from a woman aged 40 to 50 in good health. Both conserved end residues are part of each CDR3. A D gene is named only where the DNA matches it firmly. Size values are once, few and many counts, or a class for expanded clones, and some rows have none.

CDR3aa,CDR3nt,abundance,d_gene,j_gene,v_gene,len
CASRREPNSPLHF,TGTGCCAGCAGGAGGGAACCCAATTCACCCCTCCACTTT,NA,NA,TRBJ1-6,TRBV6-6,13
CSVWGQGLNTEAFF,TGCAGCGTTTGGGGACAGGGGCTGAACACTGAAGCTTTCTTT,NA,TRBD1,TRBJ1-1,TRBV29-1,14
CASSRASISYEQYF,TGTGCCAGCAGTAGGGCATCTATCTCCTACGAGCAGTACTTC,NA,NA,TRBJ2-7,TRBV27,14
CASSPTAGRREQFF,TGTGCCAGCAGTCCGACGGCCGGCCGGCGTGAGCAGTTCTTC,few,NA,TRBJ2-1,TRBV12-3/TRBV12-4,14
CASNQQIGGDTQYF,TGTGCCAGCAACCAGCAGATTGGCGGGGATACGCAGTATTTT,NA,NA,TRBJ2-3,TRBV12-3/TRBV12-4,14
CASSYVGGSGSPLHF,TGTGCCAGCAGTTACGTGGGGGGCTCAGGGTCACCCCTCCACTTT,NA,NA,TRBJ1-6,TRBV6-5,15
CASSYRDRVFSTDTQYF,TGTGCCAGCAGTTACCGGGACAGGGTTTTTAGCACAGATACGCAGTATTTT,NA,TRBD1,TRBJ2-3,TRBV28,17
CATSGMGRNYNEQFF,TGTGCCACCAGTGGAATGGGGCGCAACTACAATGAGCAGTTCTTC,NA,NA,TRBJ2-1,TRBV24-1,15
CATTPLKDQSSRPYEQYF,TGTGCCACTACCCCTTTGAAGGACCAATCATCCCGACCCTACGAGCAGTACTTC,NA,NA,TRBJ2-7,TRBV7-9,18
CSARVQGNNQPQHF,TGCAGTGCTAGAGTGCAGGGTAACAATCAGCCCCAGCATTTT,NA,NA,TRBJ1-5,TRBV20-1,14
CATSDQGSTDTQYF,TGTGCCACCAGTGACCAGGGGAGTACAGATACGCAGTATTTT,NA,NA,TRBJ2-3,TRBV24-1,14
CASSLAGRGGWSGYTF,TGTGCCAGCAGCTTAGCGGGGAGGGGCGGTTGGTCGGGCTACACCTTC,NA,NA,TRBJ1-2,TRBV7-2,16
CASSQNTGSYEQYF,TGTGCCAGCAGCCAAAATACAGGGAGCTACGAGCAGTACTTC,NA,NA,TRBJ2-7,TRBV3-1,14
CASEVGQGSETQYF,TGTGCCAGCGAAGTGGGACAGGGTAGCGAGACCCAGTACTTC,NA,TRBD1,TRBJ2-5,TRBV7-6,14
CASSLLAGSTSNYGYTF,TGTGCCAGCAGTTTATTGGCAGGAAGCACTTCTAACTATGGCTACACCTTC,NA,NA,TRBJ1-2,TRBV28,17
CASSFKAWPGRSYNEQYF,TGTGCCAGCAGTTTTAAGGCTTGGCCAGGTCGCTCCTACAATGAGCAGTACTTC,NA,NA,TRBJ2-7,TRBV12-3/TRBV12-4,18
CSATLGGGLNTDTRYF,TGCAGTGCTACACTCGGCGGGGGGCTAAACACAGATACGCGGTATTTT,NA,TRBD2,TRBJ2-3,TRBV20-1,16
CASSQRKYPINGGPGNEQFF,TGTGCCAGCAGCCAAAGAAAATACCCAATAAACGGGGGGCCGGGCAATGAGCAGTTCTTC,NA,NA,TRBJ2-1,TRBV14,20
CSARIRDPKEVSPLHF,TGCAGTGCTAGAATCCGGGACCCAAAGGAGGTTTCACCCCTCCACTTT,NA,NA,TRBJ1-6,TRBV20-1,16
CASSFTNYAEAFF,TGTGCCAGCAGCTTTACTAATTATGCTGAAGCTTTCTTT,few,NA,TRBJ1-1,TRBV11-2,13
CSARRPSGGRYEQYF,TGCAGTGCTAGAAGGCCAAGCGGGGGGCGCTACGAGCAGTACTTC,NA,TRBD2,TRBJ2-7,TRBV20-1,15
CASNTKGTPRDTQYF,TGTGCCAGCAACACGAAGGGGACCCCTCGGGATACGCAGTATTTT,NA,NA,TRBJ2-3,TRBV7-9,15
CASSPGLAGGNFPYEQYF,TGCGCCAGCAGCCCCGGACTAGCGGGGGGCAATTTTCCCTACGAGCAGTACTTC,many,TRBD2,TRBJ2-7,TRBV4-3,18
CASSQRSGGAPQFF,TGCGCCAGCAGCCAACGAAGCGGGGGGGCCCCCCAGTTCTTC,few,TRBD2,TRBJ2-1,TRBV4-3,14
CASSLDFASGGKETQYF,TGTGCCAGCAGCTTAGATTTCGCTAGCGGGGGGAAAGAGACCCAGTACTTC,NA,TRBD2,TRBJ2-5,TRBV11-2,17
CASSYIGGANNEQFF,TGTGCCAGCAGTTACATCGGCGGGGCAAACAATGAGCAGTTCTTC,few,NA,TRBJ2-1,TRBV6-2/TRBV6-3,15
CATSRRGTSGASRYNEQYF,TGTGCCACCAGCAGGAGGGGGACTAGCGGGGCTTCCCGGTACAATGAGCAGTACTTC,NA,TRBD2,TRBJ2-7,TRBV24-1,19
CASSFGDFYTDTQYF,TGCGCCAGCAGCTTTGGGGACTTCTACACAGATACGCAGTATTTT,few,NA,TRBJ2-3,TRBV5-1,15
CASSLVYRGGSYEQYF,TGTGCCAGCAGCTTGGTGTACCGGGGGGGGTCCTACGAGCAGTACTTC,NA,TRBD2,TRBJ2-7,TRBV5-6,16
CASSTTRMWETQYF,TGTGCCAGCAGTACTACTCGGATGTGGGAGACCCAGTACTTC,NA,NA,TRBJ2-5,TRBV6-2/TRBV6-3,14
CASSYQGQGVDEQYF,TGTGCCAGCAGCTACCAGGGACAGGGGGTCGACGAGCAGTACTTC,NA,TRBD1,TRBJ2-7,TRBV7-2,15
CASSLRTGSGQETQYF,TGCGCCAGCAGCTTGCGAACAGGGTCGGGGCAAGAGACCCAGTACTTC,NA,NA,TRBJ2-5,TRBV5-1,16
CASEKGSGYTF,TGTGCCAGCGAGAAGGGGAGCGGCTACACCTTC,few,NA,TRBJ1-2,TRBV12-3/TRBV12-4,11
CAISESPRTGGSYGYTF,TGTGCCATCAGTGAGTCGCCAAGGACCGGAGGTAGCTATGGCTACACCTTC,few,NA,TRBJ1-2,TRBV10-3,17
CSAPETAYGYTF,TGCAGTGCCCCCGAGACAGCCTATGGCTACACCTTC,once,NA,TRBJ1-2,TRBV20-1,12